The clone carrying this TCR beta chain was observed at least ten times. MiXCR, applied by TCRdb to the RACE reads, yields one record per CDR3 protein. The sample shows roughly 43,000 distinct CDR3 sequences, approximately 9.5% of them seen only once. This entry belongs to a study of human T cells and chemical hapten exposure. V dropped 0 bases and J dropped 7 bases, with 16 bases sitting between them. This CDR3 contains 16 residues. Germline V gene data show CDR1 as LGHNA and CDR2 as YSLEER. Time point in this sample: patch test 2, 6 weeks after DPC sensitization. The treatment here: therapeutic diphenylcyclopropenone sensitization with weekly scalp DPC. The study extracted total RNA from unfractionated whole blood.

The sequenced sample was whole blood, obtained in connection with sensitization to the hapten diphenylcyclopropenone (DPC). The TCR originated in a woman aged 25-40 years with alopecia areata. Some clones in this sample may be carry-over from other donors' samples. The gene calls are TRBV4-3 and TRBJ2-1; tentatively, D is TRBD2 (6 bases). The chain's CDR3 is CASSQDTGARRNEQFF. The CDR3 DNA sequence: TGCGCCAGCAGCCAAGACACGGGAGCCCGGCGGAATGAGCAGTTCTTC.